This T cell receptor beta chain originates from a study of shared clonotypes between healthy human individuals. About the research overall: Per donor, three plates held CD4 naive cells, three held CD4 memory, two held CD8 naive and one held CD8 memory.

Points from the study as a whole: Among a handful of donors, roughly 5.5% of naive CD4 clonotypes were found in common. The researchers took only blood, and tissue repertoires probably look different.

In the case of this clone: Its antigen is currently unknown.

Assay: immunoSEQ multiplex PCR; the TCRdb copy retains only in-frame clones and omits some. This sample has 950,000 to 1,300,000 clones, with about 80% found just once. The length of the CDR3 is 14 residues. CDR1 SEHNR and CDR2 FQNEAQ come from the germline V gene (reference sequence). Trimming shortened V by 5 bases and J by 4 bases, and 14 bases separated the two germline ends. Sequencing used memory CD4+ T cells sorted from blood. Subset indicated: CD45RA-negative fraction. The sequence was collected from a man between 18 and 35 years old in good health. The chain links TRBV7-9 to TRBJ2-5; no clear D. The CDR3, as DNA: TGTGCCAGCAGCCCCTCGCGTCGTGGAGAGACCCAGTACTTC. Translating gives CASSPSRRGETQYF.